The 20 T cell receptor beta chains presented below share a single source sample, sequenced in a study of T cells after yellow fever vaccination. TCRdb called the 5' RACE reads again in MiXCR, with one record for every CDR3 protein. This repertoire shows a few hundred thousand distinct CDR3 sequences, 15% to 20% found once; its top ten account for 15% to 20%. This specimen was PBMCs, taken before the yellow fever booster vaccination. The receptors were sampled from a man younger than 30 who received the YFV17D yellow fever vaccine.

V and J are TRBV7-2 and TRBJ2-1; D not resolved. Trimming took off 5 bases at V and 4 bases at J, with 6 bases between the two ends. Germline-derived CDR1 and CDR2 are SGHTA and FQGNSA. CDR3 size: 12 residues. CDR3 sequence (DNA): TGTGCCAGCAGCGACACATACAATGAGCAGTTCTTC. Protein product: CASSDTYNEQFF. The full variable domain, with the rest looked up from reference TRBV7-2 and TRBJ2-1, is GAGVSQSPSNKVTEKGKDVELRCDPISGHTALYWYRQSLGQGLEFLIYFQGNSAPDKSGLPSDRFSAERTGGSVSTLTIQRTQQEDSAVYLCASSDTYNEQFFGPGTRLTVL.

The rearrangement links TRBV20-1 to TRBJ2-3; D is tentatively TRBD1 or TRBD2 (6 bases each). Between the trimmed V and J ends, which lost 0 bases and 0 bases, there was a span of 13 bases. The CDR3 sequence is 16 residues long. CDR1 and CDR2 from the germline V gene are DFQATT and SNEGSKA (reference sequence). CDR3 in amino acids: CSARDLGGLSTDTQYF. Here the CDR3 DNA reads TGCAGTGCTAGAGATTTAGGGGGACTGAGCACAGATACGCAGTATTTT.

This chain uses TRBV28 with TRBJ1-2, with 7 nucleotides matching TRBD1. V lost 6 bases, J lost 4 bases, and 5 bases stayed unmatched. The CDR3 covers 13 residues. Per germline, CDR1 MDHEN and CDR2 SYDVKM. The CDR3 nucleotides read TGTGCCAGCAGCCGACAGGGTGGCTATGGCTACACCTTC. It yields the protein CASSRQGGYGYTF.

J is TRBJ2-5 and V is TRBV7-3; tentative D call: TRBD2 (6 bases). The CDR3 runs 14 residues. Germline-derived CDR1 and CDR2 are SGHTA and FQGTGA. Deletions cut 1 base from V and 4 bases from J, with 10 bases between. The CDR3 region has the DNA TGTGCCAGCAGCTTAAGTGGCGGGGTAGAGACCCAGTACTTC. Protein sequence: CASSLSGGVETQYF.

In this sample, this clonotype turned up many times. This chain links TRBV28 with TRBJ2-7; perhaps TRBD2 as D (6 bases). The CDR3 sequence is 14 residues long. Germline V gene lookup returns CDR1 MDHEN and CDR2 SYDVKM. Trimming cost V 5 bases and J 5 bases, with 16 bases left between them. CDR3 amino acids: CASSAPGRTHEQYV. The CDR3, as DNA: TGTGCCAGCAGTGCTCCAGGGAGGACCCACGAGCAGTACGTC.

The J gene is TRBJ2-7, the V gene TRBV7-8; 8 bases line up with TRBD1. The CDR3 totals 14 residues. The V gene end was trimmed by 5 bases and the J gene end by 3 bases; junction bases not matched to a gene: 6. Germline V gives CDR1 SGHVS, CDR2 FQNEAQ. CDR3 protein: CASSQTGEIYEQYV. DNA for the CDR3: TGTGCCAGCAGCCAGACAGGGGAGATCTACGAGCAGTACGTC.

This clonotype showed up just a few times. The CDR3 sequence: CASGTYEQYF. The CDR3, as DNA: TGTGCCAGCGGTACGTACGAGCAGTACTTC. V gene TRBV6-2 or TRBV6-3 combines with J gene TRBJ2-7; no clear D. The CDR3 spans 10 residues. Per the germline V gene, CDR1 is MNHEY and CDR2 is SVGEGT. V was cut by 8 bases and J by 4 bases, with 6 bases left in between.

V is TRBV4-1 and J is TRBJ2-7; D possibly matches TRBD1 or TRBD2 (6 bases each). Germline V gene sequence: CDR1 MGHRA, CDR2 YSYEKL. The CDR3 loop spans 17 amino acids. V lost 5 bases and J lost 3, with 23 bases in between. CDR3 sequence (DNA): TGCGCCAGCAGCTCCGGGGCGCCGGGGGCGTATAACTACGAGCAGTACTTC. As protein: CASSSGAPGAYNYEQYF.

The chain recombines TRBV5-4 with TRBJ2-2; D may be TRBD1 or TRBD2 (6 bases each). V gave up 1 base and J gave up 5 bases, with 15 bases separating them. The CDR3 runs to 16 residues. The germline V gene encodes CDR1 SGHNT and CDR2 YYREEE (reference sequence). CDR3 in amino acids: CASSLSSGGRTGELFF. CDR3 nucleotide sequence: TGTGCCAGCAGCTTGTCTAGTGGGGGGCGTACCGGGGAGCTGTTTTTT. The variable domain in full, completed from reference TRBV5-4 and TRBJ2-2, reads ETGVTQSPTHLIKTRGQQVTLRCSSQSGHNTVSWYQQALGQGPQFIFQYYREEENGRGNFPPRFSGLQFPNYSSELNVNALELDDSALYLCASSLSSGGRTGELFFGEGSRLTVL.

This clonotype was detected only a few times. The V call is TRBV12-3 or TRBV12-4, the J call TRBJ2-5, with D unresolved. The CDR3 runs 14 residues. V lost 8 bases and J 1 base, leaving 14 bases between the germline ends. The CDR3, as DNA: TGTGCCAGCGCCCAAGGGATATTCCAAGAGACCCAGTACTTC. Translation: CASAQGIFQETQYF.

This clonotype was recorded a few times. The chain combines TRBV20-1 with TRBJ2-3; D tentatively fits TRBD1 or TRBD2 (5 bases each). Germline CDR1 reads DFQATT; CDR2 reads SNEGSKA (reference sequence). This CDR3 has 13 residues. V lost 6 bases, J lost 2 bases, and 12 bases lay in between. As DNA, the CDR3 is TGCAGTGCCCGGCCGGGGCCCACAGATACGCAGTATTTT. Translated: CSARPGPTDTQYF.

This clonotype came up a few times. The CDR3 DNA reads as TGCGCCAGCAGCCACTTAGACAGGAGGAACACTGAAGCTTTCTTT. Amino acid sequence: CASSHLDRRNTEAFF. The chain employs TRBV4-3 and TRBJ1-1; tentative D call: TRBD1 (6 bases). Germline V gives CDR1 LGHNA, CDR2 YSLEER. V lost 3 bases to trimming and J lost 1 base, with 12 bases between them. The CDR3 totals 15 residues.

The chain recombines TRBV7-2 with TRBJ2-1, with 9 nucleotides matching TRBD1. The CDR3 totals 14 residues. V dropped 8 bases and J dropped 9; count of bases not matched to a gene: 11. The germline V gene encodes CDR1 SGHTA and CDR2 FQGNSA. The CDR3 is CASGYRDRVFEQFF. The CDR3 DNA reads as TGTGCCAGCGGATACCGGGACAGGGTATTTGAGCAGTTCTTC. Using reference TRBV7-2 and TRBJ2-1 for the parts outside the CDR3, the full variable domain is GAGVSQSPSNKVTEKGKDVELRCDPISGHTALYWYRQSLGQGLEFLIYFQGNSAPDKSGLPSDRFSAERTGGSVSTLTIQRTQQEDSAVYLCASGYRDRVFEQFFGPGTRLTVL.

The gene calls are TRBV5-5 and TRBJ1-2, with a tentative D call TRBD1 (5 bases). The ends were cut back, 0 bases at V and 1 base at J, with 10 bases in the middle. In germline, CDR1 is SGHKS, CDR2 YYEKEE (reference sequence). The CDR3 contains 15 residues. The CDR3 sequence is CASSLGAGNNYGYTF. In DNA, the CDR3 is TGTGCCAGCAGCTTGGGAGCAGGGAATAACTATGGCTACACCTTC.

The J gene is TRBJ1-5, the V gene TRBV28, with a tentative D call TRBD1 (6 bases). V lost 2 bases and J lost 5, with 13 bases in between. The CDR3 extends over 15 amino acids. The germline V gene has CDR1 MDHEN and CDR2 SYDVKM. The CDR3 spells CASSLPRQGYQPQHF. Written as DNA, the CDR3 is TGTGCCAGCAGTTTACCCCGTCAGGGGTATCAGCCCCAGCATTTT. The complete variable domain, with remaining parts taken from reference TRBV28 and TRBJ1-5, reads DVKVTQSSRYLVKRTGEKVFLECVQDMDHENMFWYRQDPGLGLRLIYFSYDVKMKEKGDIPEGYSVSREKKERFSLILESASTNQTSMYLCASSLPRQGYQPQHFGDGTRLSIL.

This clonotype appeared a few times. CDR3 loop: CASTLSDRETGELFF. CDR3 nucleotide sequence: TGTGCCAGCACCCTTTCGGACAGGGAAACCGGGGAGCTGTTTTTT. V usage is TRBV27 and J usage is TRBJ2-2, with TRBD1 matching over 8 bases. The CDR3 contains 15 residues. Per germline, CDR1 MNHEY and CDR2 SMNVEV (reference sequence). With V trimmed by 7 bases and J by 5 bases, 9 bases remained unmatched.

J is TRBJ2-1 and V is TRBV12-3 or TRBV12-4; D gene ambiguous. There are 11 residues in the CDR3. V was clipped by 5 bases and J by 10 bases, with 9 bases between them. The CDR3 sequence is CASSRLGEQFF. CDR3 nucleotide sequence: TGTGCCAGCAGTCGGCTAGGAGAGCAGTTCTTC.

This clonotype turned up a few times. The CDR3 DNA follows: TGCGCCAGCAGCTCCAGCAGGGGAGATAACATTCAGTACTTC. It translates to CASSSSRGDNIQYF. J is TRBJ2-4 and V is TRBV5-1; possibly TRBD1 for D (6 bases). Germline V gene data show CDR1 as SGHRS and CDR2 as YFSETQ. Trimming left V 3 bases short and J 7 bases short, with 14 bases between. The CDR3 is 14 amino acids.

This clonotype has at least ten counts. Written as DNA, the CDR3 is TGTGCCAGCAGCTTTTGGGGTTTGGACAATGAGCAGTTCTTC. Amino acids: CASSFWGLDNEQFF. V usage is TRBV7-9 and J usage is TRBJ2-1; no reliable D call. CDR1 and CDR2 (germline): SEHNR, FQNEAQ (reference sequence). This CDR3 is 14 amino acids long. V was clipped by 3 bases and J by 5 bases, with 11 bases between them.

The CDR3 sequence is CAIYSGANVLTF. The CDR3 bases are TGTGCCATCTATTCTGGGGCCAACGTCCTGACTTTC. The V and J genes are TRBV19 and TRBJ2-6; D is unclear. Germline CDR1 reads LNHDA; CDR2 reads SQIVND (reference sequence). There are 12 residues in the CDR3. The germline V and J ends were trimmed by 10 bases and 1 base, with 5 bases remaining between them.